These 7 T cell receptor beta chains were sequenced from one sample in a study of blood T cells in healthy people across ages. A second PCR, run for roughly 6 to 11 cycles, used a sample-barcoded 5' primer plus a J-beta primer mix. Each CDR3 protein is one row after TCRdb ran MiXCR on the 5' RACE reads. Among about 1 million distinct CDR3 sequences, 25% were seen once, and the ten largest hold 0.65% to 0.95%. These data were also reused for a study on T cells of mothers and their children.

Sequencing was carried out using blood. These receptors were taken from a girl aged 2 to 10 in good health.

This clonotype was found a few times. The rearrangement uses TRBV7-9 and TRBJ2-5; 11 nucleotides align to TRBD2. Matching the DNA end better, TRBJ2-1 makes the J call doubtful. Germline CDR1 reads SEHNR; CDR2 reads FQNEAQ (reference sequence). There are 16 residues in the CDR3. The CDR3 reads CASSQQTSGDLYEQFF. In DNA form, the CDR3 reads TGTGCCAGCAGCCAGCAGACTAGCGGGGACCTATATGAGCAGTTCTTC.

The gene calls are TRBV20-1 and TRBJ2-5; a weak D match, TRBD2 (5 bases). With 1 base removed from V and 3 bases from J, the gap between germline ends came to 18 bases. Germline assignment: CDR1 DFQATT and CDR2 SNEGSKA (reference sequence). The CDR3 is 16 amino acids. The CDR3 region is CSARGGDLAAKETQYF. CDR3 nucleotide sequence: TGCAGTGCTAGAGGGGGTGATCTAGCAGCTAAAGAGACCCAGTACTTC.

There are a few counts of this clonotype. The gene calls are TRBV12-5 and TRBJ2-5; a possible D gene is TRBD2 (5 bases). The DNA end is a closer match to TRBJ2-7, so the J assignment may be wrong. This CDR3 has 14 amino acids. CDR1 is LGHNT and CDR2 is FRNRAP in the germline V gene. The CDR3 nucleotides are TGTGCTAGTGGAGAGAATACGGGGAGCGACGAGCAGTACTTC. It specifies CASGENTGSDEQYF.

This clonotype was recorded a few times. The chain is built from TRBV9 and TRBJ2-7, with TRBD1 matching over 9 bases. Germline values: CDR1 SGDLS, CDR2 YYNGEE. J gave up 5 bases and V 2 bases, and 5 bases lay outside the gene matches. The CDR3 covers 14 residues. The DNA of the CDR3 is TGTGCCAGCAGCGTCCTCGACAGGGGGGACGAGCAGTACTTC. Translating it yields CASSVLDRGDEQYF. Complete variable domain (other parts from reference TRBV9 and TRBJ2-7): DSGVTQTPKHLITATGQRVTLRCSPRSGDLSVYWYQQSLDQGLQFLIQYYNGEERAKGNILERFSAQQFPDLHSELNLSSLELGDSALYFCASSVLDRGDEQYFGPGTRLTVT.

This rearrangement joins TRBV29-1 to TRBJ2-7, with D possibly matching TRBD2 (5 bases). Deletions cut 5 bases from V and 2 bases from J, with 13 bases between. The CDR3 sequence is 13 residues long. CDR1 and CDR2 (germline): SQVTM, ANQGSEA. The CDR3 region is CSVLAVGAYEQYF. Written as DNA, the CDR3 is TGCAGCGTTCTAGCAGTTGGAGCCTACGAGCAGTACTTC.

This clonotype was counted a few times. The V gene is TRBV7-6, the J gene TRBJ2-5; possibly TRBD1 for D (5 bases). Deletions cut 0 bases from V and 11 bases from J, with 22 bases between. The CDR3 loop spans 16 amino acids. Germline values: CDR1 SGHVS, CDR2 FNYEAQ. CDR3 protein: CASSLAQGNTWGEQYF. The CDR3 DNA is TGTGCCAGCAGCTTAGCCCAGGGAAATACTTGGGGTGAGCAGTACTTC.

This clonotype turned up a few times. The chain carries TRBV5-1 and TRBJ2-3; 13 nucleotides match TRBD2. The V and J ends lost 4 bases and 3 bases, in that order; junction bases with no gene match: 5. This CDR3 region has 16 residues. CDR1 and CDR2 (germline): SGHRS, YFSETQ. The CDR3 coding sequence is TGCGCCAGCAGCGAGGGACTAGCGGGGCGGACAGATACGCAGTATTTT. This gives the protein CASSEGLAGRTDTQYF.